The present entry profiles one TCR beta chain with its context. The data originate from a study of shared clonotypes between healthy human individuals. Turning to the study itself: Each donor's CD8 memory used one plate, CD8 naive two, each CD4 subset three.

With 5 bases clipped from V and 7 bases from J, the junction kept 4 bases outside the gene matches. The CDR3 sequence is 14 residues long. Looked up from germline, CDR1 is SNHLY and CDR2 is FYNNEI. Sequenced by immunoSEQ multiplex PCR; TCRdb stores in-frame clones only, minus some. The sample shows some 1 million clones, 75% of them seen only once. Source material: memory CD4+ T cells sorted from blood. Regarding subset: CD45RA-negative fraction. The sequence derives from a young man in good health. The chain carries TRBV2 and TRBJ1-4; TRBD1 agrees at 10 bases. CDR3: CASSRRDRGEKLFF. In nucleotides, the CDR3 is TGTGCCAGCAGTCGCCGGGACAGGGGTGAAAAACTGTTTTTT.